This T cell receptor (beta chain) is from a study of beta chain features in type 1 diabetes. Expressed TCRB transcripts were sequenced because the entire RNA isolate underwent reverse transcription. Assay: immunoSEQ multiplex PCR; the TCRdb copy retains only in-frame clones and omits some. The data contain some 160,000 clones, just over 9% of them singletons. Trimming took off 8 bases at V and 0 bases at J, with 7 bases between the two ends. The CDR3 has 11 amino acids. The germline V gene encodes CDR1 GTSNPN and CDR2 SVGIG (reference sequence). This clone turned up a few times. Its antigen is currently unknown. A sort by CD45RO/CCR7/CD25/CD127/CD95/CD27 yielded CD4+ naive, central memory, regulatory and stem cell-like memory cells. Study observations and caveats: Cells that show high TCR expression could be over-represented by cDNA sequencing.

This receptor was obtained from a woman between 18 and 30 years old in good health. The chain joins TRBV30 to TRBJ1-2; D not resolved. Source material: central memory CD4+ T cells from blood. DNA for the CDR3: TGTGCCCGGGAGTCTAACTATGGCTACACCTTC. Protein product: CARESNYGYTF.